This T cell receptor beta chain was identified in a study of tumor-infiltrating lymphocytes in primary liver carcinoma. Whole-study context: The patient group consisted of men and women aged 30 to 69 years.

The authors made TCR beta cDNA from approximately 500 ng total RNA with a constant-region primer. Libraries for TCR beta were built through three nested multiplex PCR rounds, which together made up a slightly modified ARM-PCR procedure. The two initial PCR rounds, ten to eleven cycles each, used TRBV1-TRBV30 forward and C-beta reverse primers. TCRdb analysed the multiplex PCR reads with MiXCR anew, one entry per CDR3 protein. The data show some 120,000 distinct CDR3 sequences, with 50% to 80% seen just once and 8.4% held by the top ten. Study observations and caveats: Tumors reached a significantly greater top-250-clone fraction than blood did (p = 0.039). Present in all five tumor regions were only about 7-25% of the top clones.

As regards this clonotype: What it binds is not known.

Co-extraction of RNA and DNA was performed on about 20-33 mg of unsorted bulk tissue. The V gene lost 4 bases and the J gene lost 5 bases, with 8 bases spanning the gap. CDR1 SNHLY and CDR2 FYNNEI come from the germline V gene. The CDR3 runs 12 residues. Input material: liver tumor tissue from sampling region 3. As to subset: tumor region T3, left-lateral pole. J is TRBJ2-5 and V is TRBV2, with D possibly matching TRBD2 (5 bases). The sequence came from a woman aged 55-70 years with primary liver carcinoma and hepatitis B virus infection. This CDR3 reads CASSARGETQYF. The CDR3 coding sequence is TGTGCCAGCAGTGCGAGAGGGGAGACCCAGTACTTC.